The next 21 T cell receptor beta chains were all read from a single sample in a study of cytomegalovirus exposure and HLA in healthy donors. In the PCR, 60 Vbeta and 13 Jbeta primers were used. Sequencing used immunoSEQ multiplex PCR; TCRdb keeps in-frame clones, though not all of them. The sample lists under 250,000 clones; about 84% were seen once. The sequencing sample was made of PBMCs. These receptors were collected from a human donor in good health.

The chain uses TRBV5-4 and TRBJ2-1; 10 bases match TRBD1. V dropped 4 bases and J dropped 6; count of bases not matched to a gene: 7. The CDR3 runs 15 residues. Per the germline V gene, CDR1 is SGHNT and CDR2 is YYREEE (reference sequence). CDR3 amino acids: CASSMGQGRANEQFF. The CDR3 bases are TGTGCCAGCAGCATGGGACAGGGGAGGGCCAATGAGCAGTTCTTC.

This clone showed up just once. This chain uses TRBV7-9 with TRBJ2-5; tentatively, D is TRBD2 (6 bases). The CDR3 sequence is 14 residues long. Germline values: CDR1 SEHNR, CDR2 FQNEAQ (reference sequence). The V gene lost 0 bases and the J gene lost 5 bases, with 10 bases spanning the gap. The CDR3 coding sequence is TGTGCCAGCAGCTTAGCGGAGGGGAGGGAGACCCAGTACTTC. Amino acid sequence: CASSLAEGRETQYF.

The chain joins TRBV6-1 to TRBJ1-1; no reliable D call. V was clipped by 2 bases and J by 0 bases, with 10 bases between them. This CDR3 region has 15 residues. Per germline, CDR1 MNHNS and CDR2 SASEGT. The CDR3 sequence is CASSELGRLNTEAFF. DNA for the CDR3: TGTGCCAGCAGTGAATTGGGCAGGTTGAACACTGAAGCTTTCTTT.

V and J are TRBV29-1 and TRBJ2-7; 11 positions match TRBD2. After removal of 6 bases from V and 1 base from J, the junction contained 5 bases not matched to a gene. The germline gives CDR1 SQVTM, CDR2 ANQGSEA. The CDR3 spans 14 residues. The CDR3 here is CSVVTSGTSYEQYF. The DNA for the CDR3 is TGCAGCGTGGTGACTAGCGGGACTTCCTACGAGCAGTACTTC.

The V call is TRBV10-3, the J call TRBJ2-3; 7 bases are shared with TRBD2. V lost 10 bases, J lost 0 bases, and 10 bases stayed unmatched. This CDR3 has 15 amino acids. CDR1 ENHRY and CDR2 SYGVKD come from the germline V gene. As DNA, the CDR3 is TGTGCCACCAACCGTATGACTAGCAGCACAGATACGCAGTATTTT. This translates into CATNRMTSSTDTQYF.

J is TRBJ2-1 and V is TRBV6-5, with 7 bases matching TRBD1. CDR3 size: 15 residues. Germline trimming cut 5 bases from V and 2 bases from J; bases unmatched to any gene: 6. Germline lookup yields CDR1 MNHEY and CDR2 SVGAGI. CDR3 sequence reads: CASSGRDRTYNEQFF. The CDR3 nucleotides are TGTGCCAGCAGTGGCCGGGACAGAACCTACAATGAGCAGTTCTTC.

CDR3 loop: CASSLTGDSTEAFF. CDR3 in DNA: TGCGCCAGCAGCTTAACAGGGGATTCCACTGAAGCTTTCTTT. The rearrangement joins TRBV4-1 to TRBJ1-1, with 7 bases identical to TRBD1. There are 14 residues in the CDR3. Germline-derived CDR1 and CDR2 are MGHRA and YSYEKL. Trimming at V came to 5 bases and at J to 4 bases, leaving 7 bases not matched to a gene.

The V call is TRBV10-3, the J call TRBJ2-7; 8 nucleotides agree with TRBD1. The CDR3 runs 14 residues. Germline trimming cut 6 bases from V and 4 bases from J; bases unmatched to any gene: 8. The germline CDR1 and CDR2 sequences are ENHRY and SYGVKD. CDR3 sequence (DNA): TGTGCCATCAGGGAAGGGACAGGAGGATACGAGCAGTACTTC. It specifies CAIREGTGGYEQYF.

The chain links TRBV5-1 to TRBJ2-7, with 7 bases lining up with TRBD2. The V gene end was trimmed by 0 bases and the J gene end by 5 bases; junction bases not matched to a gene: 5. Germline CDR1 is SGHRS and CDR2 is YFSETQ. This CDR3 comprises 14 residues. The CDR3 reads CASSLGLATNEQYF. The CDR3 bases are TGCGCCAGCAGCTTGGGACTAGCCACGAACGAGCAGTACTTC.

In this sample, this clone turned up once. The V call is TRBV18, the J call TRBJ1-4; no clear D. CDR3 size: 11 residues. The germline CDR1 and CDR2 sequences are KGHSH and LQKENI. The V end was cut by 3 bases, the J end by 8 bases, with 4 bases between. For the CDR3, the DNA is TGTGCCAGCTCACCCCAGGAAAAACTGTTTTTT. Its protein is CASSPQEKLFF.

V and J are TRBV19 and TRBJ1-6, with a tentative D call TRBD1 (6 bases). This CDR3 comprises 15 residues. Germline-derived CDR1 and CDR2 are LNHDA and SQIVND (reference sequence). Trimming shortened V by 3 bases and J by 8 bases, and 14 bases separated the two germline ends. The CDR3 loop is CASSILDRMDSPLHF. CDR3 in DNA: TGTGCCAGTAGTATCCTTGACAGGATGGATTCACCCCTCCACTTT.

The chain joins TRBV6-1 to TRBJ2-1, with D possibly matching TRBD2 (7 bases). In germline, CDR1 is MNHNS, CDR2 SASEGT. Trimming took off 11 bases at V and 3 bases at J, with 14 bases between the two ends. CDR3 length equals 13 residues. The CDR3 sequence: CAGGGGSYNEQFF. The CDR3 bases are TGTGCCGGGGGGGGCGGGAGCTACAATGAGCAGTTCTTC.

The J gene is TRBJ2-1, the V gene TRBV6-5; 10 bases are a match to TRBD2. V shed 8 bases and J 1 base; nucleotides not matched to a gene: 5. This CDR3 spans 15 amino acids. The germline V gene has CDR1 MNHEY and CDR2 SVGAGI. The CDR3 nucleotides are TGTGCCAGCCGGACTAGCGGAACATCCTACAATGAGCAGTTCTTC. Translated, it gives CASRTSGTSYNEQFF.

This rearrangement joins TRBV11-2 to TRBJ2-7; 7 positions agree with TRBD2. After removal of 5 bases from V and 3 bases from J, the junction contained 13 bases not matched to a gene. Germline lookup yields CDR1 SGHAT and CDR2 FQNNGV. The CDR3 totals 16 residues. CDR3 amino acids: CASSPTSALALYEQYF. The CDR3 DNA is TGTGCCAGCAGCCCAACTAGCGCTCTAGCCCTCTACGAGCAGTACTTC.

This chain uses TRBV29-1 with TRBJ2-1; D possibly matches TRBD1 or TRBD2 (9 bases each). The CDR3 totals 18 residues. Per germline, CDR1 SQVTM and CDR2 ANQGSEA. V was cut by 6 bases and J by 4 bases, with 28 bases left in between. The DNA of the CDR3 is TGCAGCGTCCCCGGGACAGGGTTGGCTAGCGGGGCTTACAATGAGCAGTTCTTC. Translating it yields CSVPGTGLASGAYNEQFF.

This chain uses TRBV7-9 with TRBJ1-1; maybe TRBD1 (5 bases). CDR1 and CDR2 (germline): SEHNR, FQNEAQ (reference sequence). The CDR3 contains 15 residues. Trimming cost V 2 bases and J 3 bases, with 13 bases left between them. As DNA, the CDR3 is TGTGCCAGCAGCTTACGGAGGGGCGCGGACACTGAAGCTTTCTTT. Protein product: CASSLRRGADTEAFF.

This chain connects TRBV25-1 to TRBJ2-5, with TRBD2 identical over 9 bases. Germline CDR1 and CDR2: MGHDK and SYGVNS. CDR3 length equals 16 residues. Trimming took 2 bases from V and 1 from J; bases not matched to a gene: 5. CDR3 protein: CASSEGSTSGQETQYF. DNA for the CDR3: TGTGCCAGCAGTGAAGGGTCGACTAGCGGCCAAGAGACCCAGTACTTC.

On this clone: One junction end disagrees with the germline gene, perhaps due to a read error. The DNA for the CDR3 is TGTTCCAGCAGCTTAGGACTCTCATTCCAAAGCTCCTACGAGCAGTACTTC. As protein: CSSSLGLSFQSSYEQYF. The V call is TRBV7-9, the J call TRBJ2-7, with a possible D match to TRBD2 (5 bases). The CDR3 consists of 17 residues. Germline CDR1 is SEHNR and CDR2 is FQNEAQ (reference sequence).

This clone occurred once. The chain recombines TRBV9 with TRBJ2-1; D is perhaps TRBD2 (5 bases). Germline CDR1 reads SGDLS; CDR2 reads YYNGEE. Trimming took off 0 bases at V and 10 bases at J, with 14 bases between the two ends. The length of the CDR3 is 14 residues. The CDR3 region has the DNA TGTGCCAGCAGCGTAGCCCACCTTAGAGGGGAGCAGTTCTTC. Its protein product is CASSVAHLRGEQFF. The whole variable domain, filled in from reference TRBV9 and TRBJ2-1, reads DSGVTQTPKHLITATGQRVTLRCSPRSGDLSVYWYQQSLDQGLQFLIQYYNGEERAKGNILERFSAQQFPDLHSELNLSSLELGDSALYFCASSVAHLRGEQFFGPGTRLTVL.

The genes are TRBV2 and TRBJ2-1; D is unresolved. CDR1 is SNHLY, CDR2 FYNNEI, per germline. V lost 4 bases and J 7 bases, leaving 17 bases between the germline ends. This CDR3 is 15 amino acids long. CDR3 amino acids: CASSGPRGPINEQFF. The CDR3 DNA reads as TGTGCCAGCAGTGGGCCCCGAGGTCCCATTAATGAGCAGTTCTTC.

Turning to this clone: Other DNA variants within this sample encode the same CDR3. V and J are TRBV4-2 and TRBJ1-5, with TRBD1 matching 11 bases. Germline loops: CDR1 LGHNA, CDR2 YNFKEQ. The CDR3 is 15 residues long. The J segment lost 0 bases and the V segment lost 5 bases, leaving 0 bases of the junction unmatched. Here the CDR3 reads CASSGTGGSNQPQHF. The CDR3 DNA reads as TGTGCCAGCAGCGGGACAGGGGGTAGCAATCAGCCCCAGCATTTT.